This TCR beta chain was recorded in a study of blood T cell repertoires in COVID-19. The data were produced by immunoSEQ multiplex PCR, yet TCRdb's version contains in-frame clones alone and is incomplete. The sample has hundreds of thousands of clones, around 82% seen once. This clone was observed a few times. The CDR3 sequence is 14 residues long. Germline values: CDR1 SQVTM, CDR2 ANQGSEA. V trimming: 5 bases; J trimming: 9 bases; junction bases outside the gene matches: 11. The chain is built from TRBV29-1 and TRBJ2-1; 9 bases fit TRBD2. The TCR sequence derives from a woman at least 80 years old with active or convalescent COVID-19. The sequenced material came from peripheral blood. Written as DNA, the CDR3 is TGCAGCGTTCTAAGGGCGGGGGGGCCTGGTGAGCAGTTCTTC. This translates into CSVLRAGGPGEQFF.